This T cell receptor (beta chain) was documented in a study of breast tumors, draining lymph nodes, adjacent tissues. This clonotype has more than one count but fewer than ten. The CDR3 extends over 12 amino acids. In germline, CDR1 is SGHKS, CDR2 YYEKEE (reference sequence). The V end was cut by 4 bases, the J end by 6 bases, with 11 bases between. TCRdb re-derived calls from the multiplex PCR reads in MiXCR, one entry per CDR3 protein. The sample lists about 13,000 distinct CDR3 sequences, 45% to 50% occurring once. Sequencing input: tumor-adjacent breast tissue. The origin of this receptor is a female donor with breast cancer. Some clones in this sample may be carry-over from other donors' samples. The chain recombines TRBV5-5 with TRBJ2-7, with no clear D. As DNA, the CDR3 is TGTGCCAGCAGCCCGGACGTCGCCGAGCAGTACTTC. Residues: CASSPDVAEQYF.